This T cell receptor beta chain emerged from a study of CD8+ T cells in alopecia areata (dated 2018 in TCRdb). A note on the overall study: The treated patients, all with moderate-to-severe alopecia areata, were enrolled in an open-label pilot trial of oral tofacitinib given at 5 to 10 mg twice daily. Patients received tofacitinib for 6 to 18 months and were then followed off drug for 6 months to check for delayed response and recurrence. In both human patients and the C3H/HeJ mouse model, the study applied high-throughput TCRbeta sequencing to look at T cell clonal expansion in alopecia areata. Scalp tissue and sorted CD4+ and CD8+ peripheral blood T cells from patchy and totalis/universalis alopecia areata patients and from healthy controls were covered by human TCRbeta sequencing. Biopsies were taken from tofacitinib-treated patients at baseline and again at 4 and 24 weeks into treatment, and several of those patients also had a later scalp biopsy. Clonality in the scalp was compared among normal scalp (n=4), patchy alopecia areata scalp (n=8), and alopecia totalis/universalis scalp (n=8). RNA was obtained with the PAXgene miRNA kit for fixed scalp, the miRNeasy kit for PBMCs, and the RNeasy kit for mouse skin. immunoSEQ multiplex PCR using 35 Vbeta forward primers and 13 Jbeta reverse primers was used to amplify TCRbeta CDR3 regions. Study-level results and caveats: Unlike mouse skin, which is dominated by gammadelta T cells, normal human skin has resident alphabeta T cells that are also sequenced, and this complicates analysis of the scalp TCR repertoire. TCR sequences shared between patients were less clear than in mice, possibly partly because of HLA diversity in the patient population. Compared with normal scalp, lesional scalp had higher clonality and more expanded CD8+ clones, particularly in alopecia totalis/universalis, a pattern that suggests antigenic drive.

The library was generated by the immunoSEQ multiplex PCR assay. RNA was extracted from all samples and reverse transcribed into cDNA as template for TCR sequencing. First-strand cDNA was synthesized using SuperScript III with a 2:1 mix of oligo-dT and random hexamers. A synthetic immune receptor repertoire was used to assess amplification bias, and residual bias was removed computationally. In the original analysis: After raw reads were preprocessed to remove errors, the CDR3 was defined following IMGT conventions as running from the conserved cysteine to phenylalanine. Clonality was computed as 1 minus the Shannon entropy, with the entropy normalized by log2 of the number of productive unique TCRs. Scalp TCRbeta sequences were cross-referenced with sorted blood CD4 and CD8 repertoires so that the CD4 or CD8 identity of scalp clones could be inferred. TCRdb obtained this table from immuneACCESS and retained in-frame rearrangements with V and J assigned. These tables miss some clones; where compared with another copy, unresolved V genes account for less than half of the shortfall, and the remainder is unexplained. V, J and clone size were drawn from that table, and D and trimming were deduced from the DNA. This sample holds about 140,000 clones; 40% to 55% were observed only once. The ten largest clones add up to more than 0.95% of the sample.

V drops 8 bases and J drops 4 bases, leaving 15 bases in between. Per the germline V gene, SQVTM is the CDR1 and ANQGSEA is the CDR2. Measured from the cysteine to the phenylalanine, the CDR3 is 13 residues long. CDR3 DNA only is kept here, 39 bases in frame from base 1. The sample's time point label, in plain terms: baseline before oral tofacitinib. Peripheral blood and lesional scalp punch biopsies were obtained from patients with alopecia areata. After PBMCs were isolated by density centrifugation and stained for CD3, CD4 and CD8, a FACSAria was used to sort CD4+ and CD8+ T cells. A note on this clone: The specificity of this receptor is unknown. No clone much larger than this one lies a single base away; base qualities are absent.

The sample here was CD4+ T cells sorted from blood, taken at week 0. The chain is made from TRBV29-1 and TRBJ2-1; a weak D assignment points to TRBD2 (7 bases agree). The receptor comes from a human donor with alopecia areata. CDR3 protein: CSLGRGGYNEQFF. The sequenced DNA is TGCAGCTTAGGAAGGGGGGGATACAATGAGCAGTTCTTC.